These 24 T cell receptor beta chains were all obtained from the same sample, sequenced in a study of blood T cell repertoires in COVID-19. Method: immunoSEQ multiplex PCR; TCRdb's copy keeps in-frame clones and lacks some. The sample lists about 150,000 clones; 84% were seen once. Material: peripheral blood. These receptors were obtained from a man between 18 and 35 years old with active or convalescent COVID-19.

This chain uses TRBV14 with TRBJ2-3; D not resolved. Germline lookup yields CDR1 SGHDN and CDR2 FVKESK. V gave up 6 bases and J gave up 6 bases, with 7 bases separating them. The CDR3 length is 11 residues. The CDR3 sequence: CASSLSDTQYF. The CDR3 bases are TGTGCCAGCAGTTTAAGCGATACGCAGTATTTT.

The chain recombines TRBV18 with TRBJ1-5, with D perhaps matching TRBD1 (6 bases). Deletions cut 2 bases from V and 6 bases from J, with 14 bases between. Per germline, CDR1 KGHSH and CDR2 LQKENI. CDR3 length equals 15 residues. CDR3 protein: CASSPLDRGSQPQHF. CDR3 nucleotide sequence: TGTGCCAGCTCACCATTGGACAGAGGGAGTCAGCCCCAGCATTTT.

The J gene is TRBJ2-5, the V gene TRBV18; TRBD1 might be the D (5 bases). The CDR3 extends over 17 amino acids. The germline gives CDR1 KGHSH, CDR2 LQKENI. The V end lost 1 base, the J end lost 2 bases, and 17 bases lay between the germline ends. CDR3 sequence (DNA): TGTGCCAGCTCACCACGGTCAGGGCCGCACGCACAAGAGACCCAGTACTTC. Translating gives CASSPRSGPHAQETQYF. The full variable domain, with the rest looked up from reference TRBV18 and TRBJ2-5, is NAGVMQNPRHLVRRRGQEARLRCSPMKGHSHVYWYRQLPEEGLKFMVYLQKENIIDESGMPKERFSAEFPKEGPSILRIQQVVRGDSAAYFCASSPRSGPHAQETQYFGPGTRLLVL.

This clone was observed a single time. The chain combines TRBV5-4 with TRBJ2-7; D is uncertain. The CDR3 runs to 14 residues. Germline V lookup: CDR1 SGHNT, CDR2 YYREEE (reference sequence). The germline V and J ends were trimmed by 0 bases and 1 base, with 8 bases remaining between them. CDR3 region: CASSLEKTSYEQYF. The DNA of the CDR3 is TGTGCCAGCAGCTTGGAAAAGACTTCCTACGAGCAGTACTTC.

CDR3 protein: CASSQLADVSYNEQFF. As DNA, the CDR3 is TGTGCCAGCAGCCAACTAGCGGACGTCTCCTACAATGAGCAGTTCTTC. The chain couples TRBV7-6 to TRBJ2-1, with 8 bases fitting TRBD2. Trimming at V came to 5 bases and at J to 0 bases, leaving 6 bases not matched to a gene. This CDR3 is built from 16 residues. The germline gives CDR1 SGHVS, CDR2 FNYEAQ.

This clone came up a few times. The CDR3 loop is CASSPDRPTDYGYTF. Here the CDR3 DNA reads TGCGCCAGCAGCCCGGACAGACCCACCGACTATGGCTACACCTTC. The chain joins TRBV5-1 to TRBJ1-2, with a weak D call TRBD1 (6 bases). CDR3 length: 15 residues. Germline-derived CDR1 and CDR2 are SGHRS and YFSETQ. Between the trimmed V and J ends, which lost 4 bases and 3 bases, there was a span of 16 bases.

This clone was recorded only once. The rearrangement links TRBV19 to TRBJ1-1; D not resolved. The CDR3 is made up of 14 amino acids. Trimming left V 3 bases short and J 2 bases short, with 10 bases between. Germline CDR1 and CDR2: LNHDA and SQIVND (reference sequence). CDR3 in DNA: TGTGCCAGTAGTATCCCGGGAGGCAACACTGAAGCTTTCTTT. It codes for CASSIPGGNTEAFF.

The chain combines TRBV4-1 with TRBJ2-1; 10 positions agree with TRBD2. The CDR3 length is 16 residues. The V gene end was trimmed by 0 bases and the J gene end by 6 bases; junction bases not matched to a gene: 5. The germline V gene has CDR1 MGHRA and CDR2 YSYEKL. The DNA of the CDR3 is TGCGCCAGCAGCCAAGATCGGAGCGGGAGGGCCAATGAGCAGTTCTTC. Residues: CASSQDRSGRANEQFF.

This chain connects TRBV6-5 to TRBJ2-7, with TRBD1 identical over 11 bases. The V and J ends lost 7 bases and 3 bases, in that order; junction bases with no gene match: 8. The length of the CDR3 is 15 residues. Germline CDR1 MNHEY, CDR2 SVGAGI. CDR3 residues: CASNRSGTGGYEQYF. DNA for the CDR3: TGTGCCAGCAACCGATCCGGGACAGGGGGCTACGAGCAGTACTTC.

The V and J genes are TRBV2 and TRBJ1-2; TRBD1 is a possible D gene (5 bases). The CDR3 is 15 amino acids. Trimming cost V 1 base and J 4 bases, with 13 bases left between them. CDR1 and CDR2 from the germline V gene are SNHLY and FYNNEI. The CDR3: CASSEGMGGGYGYTF. The CDR3 bases are TGTGCCAGCAGTGAAGGCATGGGGGGTGGCTATGGCTACACCTTC.

The gene calls are TRBV7-3 and TRBJ2-5; 14 positions agree with TRBD2. V lost 4 bases and J lost 5; bases outside the gene matches: 9. The CDR3 is 17 residues long. Germline CDR1 SGHTA, CDR2 FQGTGA. In DNA form, the CDR3 reads TGTGCCAGCAGCTGGGGACTAGCGGGAGTAACAAGGGAGACCCAGTACTTC. Protein sequence: CASSWGLAGVTRETQYF.

CDR3 DNA: TGTGCCAGCAGCTTGCGGACAGGGGGGAACACTGAAGCTTTCTTT. Protein: CASSLRTGGNTEAFF. J is TRBJ1-1 and V is TRBV7-9; 10 nucleotides line up with TRBD1. CDR1 and CDR2 (germline): SEHNR, FQNEAQ (reference sequence). The CDR3 runs 15 residues. J lost 1 base, V lost 3 bases, and 2 bases had no gene match.

The chain recombines TRBV2 with TRBJ2-3; D is unresolved. The CDR3 spans 15 residues. CDR1 SNHLY and CDR2 FYNNEI come from the germline V gene. V gave up 3 bases and J gave up 3 bases, with 13 bases separating them. The CDR3 sequence: CASSDRQVITDTQYF. CDR3 nucleotides: TGTGCCAGCAGTGATCGTCAGGTAATAACAGATACGCAGTATTTT.

The chain employs TRBV24-1 and TRBJ1-1, with D maybe TRBD1 (5 bases). The length of the CDR3 is 14 residues. From germline, CDR1 is KGHDR and CDR2 SFDVKD. With 4 bases removed from V and 5 bases from J, the gap between germline ends came to 13 bases. The CDR3 region is CATSEFRVGTEAFF. The CDR3 DNA follows: TGTGCCACCAGTGAGTTCAGGGTGGGGACTGAAGCTTTCTTT.

The chain uses TRBV28 and TRBJ2-1; tentative D call: TRBD2 (5 bases). The germline V gene encodes CDR1 MDHEN and CDR2 SYDVKM. V lost 2 bases, J lost 14 bases, and 25 bases lay in between. The length of the CDR3 is 16 residues. CDR3 in DNA: TGTGCCAGCAGTTTAGAGGGTAGCCGCCAGGATCATGGTGAGTTCTTC. It specifies CASSLEGSRQDHGEFF. The whole variable domain, remainder taken from reference TRBV28 and TRBJ2-1, is DVKVTQSSRYLVKRTGEKVFLECVQDMDHENMFWYRQDPGLGLRLIYFSYDVKMKEKGDIPEGYSVSREKKERFSLILESASTNQTSMYLCASSLEGSRQDHGEFFGPGTRLTVL.

Only one count was recorded for this clone. The J gene is TRBJ2-7, the V gene TRBV4-1; D is perhaps TRBD2 (5 bases). The V gene's germline CDR1 is MGHRA and CDR2 YSYEKL. The V gene lost 1 base and the J gene lost 2 bases, with 12 bases spanning the gap. The CDR3 totals 15 residues. The CDR3 here is CASSQAWAEAYEQYF. The CDR3 nucleotides read TGCGCCAGCAGCCAAGCGTGGGCGGAGGCCTACGAGCAGTACTTC.

The rearrangement links TRBV12-5 to TRBJ2-1; TRBD2 agrees at 9 bases. The V and J ends lost 1 base and 1 base, in that order; junction bases with no gene match: 8. There are 18 residues in the CDR3. Per germline, CDR1 LGHNT and CDR2 FRNRAP. The CDR3 here is CASGLASSGGRSYNEQFF. The DNA of the CDR3 is TGTGCTAGTGGTTTGGCATCGAGCGGGGGGAGGTCCTACAATGAGCAGTTCTTC.

The chain couples TRBV11-2 to TRBJ1-4; 9 positions match TRBD1. There are 19 residues in the CDR3. Germline trimming cut 4 bases from V and 0 bases from J; bases unmatched to any gene: 12. The germline CDR1 and CDR2 sequences are SGHAT and FQNNGV. The CDR3 DNA is TGTGCCAGCAGCTCCAGAGGGACAGGGCTAATTGCAACTAATGAAAAACTGTTTTTT. Encoded protein: CASSSRGTGLIATNEKLFF. The whole variable domain, remainder taken from reference TRBV11-2 and TRBJ1-4, is EAGVAQSPRYKIIEKRQSVAFWCNPISGHATLYWYQQILGQGPKLLIQFQNNGVVDDSQLPKDRFSAERLKGVDSTLKIQPAKLEDSAVYLCASSSRGTGLIATNEKLFFGSGTQLSVL.

V is TRBV15 and J is TRBJ2-7, with a weak D call TRBD1 (6 bases). Germline CDR1 and CDR2: LNHNV and YYDKDF (reference sequence). Trimming left V 2 bases short and J 3 bases short, with 14 bases between. CDR3 length equals 15 residues. The chain's CDR3 is CATSRFTPTGYEQYF. The CDR3 DNA reads as TGTGCCACCAGCAGATTCACCCCGACAGGCTACGAGCAGTACTTC.

This clone was recorded many times. The chain has TRBV6-1 and TRBJ1-5; D gene uncertain. Germline lookup yields CDR1 MNHNS and CDR2 SASEGT. The CDR3 is 17 residues long. V was trimmed by 2 bases and J by 5 bases, leaving 19 bases between them. The chain's CDR3 is CASSEFGALRRDQPQHF. The CDR3 DNA is TGTGCCAGCAGTGAATTCGGAGCCCTCCGCCGAGATCAGCCCCAGCATTTT.

This chain links TRBV7-2 with TRBJ1-2, with a possible D match to TRBD1 (6 bases). The V gene's germline CDR1 is SGHTA and CDR2 FQGNSA. Deletions cut 5 bases from V and 7 bases from J, with 17 bases between. CDR3 length equals 14 residues. This chain's CDR3 is CASSPIRQAGGYTF. The CDR3 DNA sequence: TGTGCCAGCAGCCCAATCCGACAGGCTGGTGGCTACACCTTC.

V usage is TRBV5-1 and J usage is TRBJ2-5, with TRBD1 matching 7 bases. The germline V gene has CDR1 SGHRS and CDR2 YFSETQ. After removal of 4 bases from V and 3 bases from J, the junction contained 3 bases not matched to a gene. The CDR3 has 13 amino acids. CDR3 in DNA: TGCGCCAGCAGCGTAGACAGGGAAGAGACCCAGTACTTC. Its protein is CASSVDREETQYF.

This clone has just a few counts. This chain links TRBV5-1 with TRBJ2-2; 8 positions agree with TRBD1. The CDR3 is 17 residues long. V was clipped by 3 bases and J by 6 bases; unmatched bases: 13. Germline V gene data show CDR1 as SGHRS and CDR2 as YFSETQ. The DNA of the CDR3 is TGCGCCAGCAGCTCCGATCTACAGGGGGTTGGGTCCGGGGAGCTGTTTTTT. This sequence encodes CASSSDLQGVGSGELFF.

This rearrangement joins TRBV21-1 to TRBJ2-5; the table's D gene call, TRBD2, was not cross checked with the DNA. TRBV21-1 is a known pseudogene. The CDR3 length is 18 residues. The CDR3: CASSKKNFRATGEETQYF. The CDR3 DNA reads as TGTGCCAGCAGCAAGAAGAATTTCCGGGCCACGGGGGAAGAGACCCAGTACTTC.